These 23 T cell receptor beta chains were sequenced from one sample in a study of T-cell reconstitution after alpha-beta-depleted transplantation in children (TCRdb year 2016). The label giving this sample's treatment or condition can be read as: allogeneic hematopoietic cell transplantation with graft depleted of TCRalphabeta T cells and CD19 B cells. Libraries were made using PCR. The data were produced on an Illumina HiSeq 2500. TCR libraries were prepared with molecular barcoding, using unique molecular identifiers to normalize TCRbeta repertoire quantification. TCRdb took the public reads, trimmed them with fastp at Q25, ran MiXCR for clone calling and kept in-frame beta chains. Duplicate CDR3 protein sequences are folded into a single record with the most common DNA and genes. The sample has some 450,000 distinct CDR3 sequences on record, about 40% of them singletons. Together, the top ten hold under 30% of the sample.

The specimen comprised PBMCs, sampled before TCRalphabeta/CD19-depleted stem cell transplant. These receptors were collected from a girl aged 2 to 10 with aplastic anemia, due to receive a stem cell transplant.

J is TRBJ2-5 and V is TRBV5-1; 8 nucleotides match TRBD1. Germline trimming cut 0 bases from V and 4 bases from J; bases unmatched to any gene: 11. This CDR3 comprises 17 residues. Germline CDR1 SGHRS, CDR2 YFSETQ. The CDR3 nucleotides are TGCGCCAGCAGCTTGGGACAGGGGAGTCTCACGTCAGAGACCCAGTACTTC. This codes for CASSLGQGSLTSETQYF.

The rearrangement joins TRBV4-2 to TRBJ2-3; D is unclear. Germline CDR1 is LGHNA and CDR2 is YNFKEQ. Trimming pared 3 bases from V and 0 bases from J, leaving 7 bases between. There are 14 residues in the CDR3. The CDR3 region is CASSQSSSTDTQYF. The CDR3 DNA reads TGTGCCAGCAGCCAGTCGAGTAGCACAGATACGCAGTATTTT.

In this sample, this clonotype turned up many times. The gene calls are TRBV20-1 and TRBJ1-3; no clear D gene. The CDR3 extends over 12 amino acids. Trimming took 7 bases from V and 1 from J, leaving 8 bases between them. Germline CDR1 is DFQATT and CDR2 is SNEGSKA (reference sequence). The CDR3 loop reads CSVGRSGNTIYF. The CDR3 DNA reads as TGCAGTGTCGGGCGGTCTGGAAACACCATATATTTT.

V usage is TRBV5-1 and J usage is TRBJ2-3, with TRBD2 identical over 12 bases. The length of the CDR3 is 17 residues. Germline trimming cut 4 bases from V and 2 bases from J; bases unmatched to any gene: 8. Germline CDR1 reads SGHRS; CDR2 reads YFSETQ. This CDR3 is CASSAEGLAGYTDTQYF. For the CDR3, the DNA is TGCGCCAGCAGCGCCGAAGGACTAGCGGGATACACAGATACGCAGTATTTT. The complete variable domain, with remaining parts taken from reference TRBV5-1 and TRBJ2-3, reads KAGVTQTPRYLIKTRGQQVTLSCSPISGHRSVSWYQQTPGQGLQFLFEYFSETQRNKGNFPGRFSGRQFSNSRSEMNVSTLELGDSALYLCASSAEGLAGYTDTQYFGPGTRLTVL.

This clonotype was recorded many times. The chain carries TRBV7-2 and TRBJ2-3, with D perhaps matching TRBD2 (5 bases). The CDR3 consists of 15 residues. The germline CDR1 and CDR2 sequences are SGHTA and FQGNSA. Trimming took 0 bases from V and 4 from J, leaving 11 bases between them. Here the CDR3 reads CASSLAGAGPDTQYF. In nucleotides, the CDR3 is TGTGCCAGCAGCTTAGCGGGAGCTGGCCCAGATACGCAGTATTTT.

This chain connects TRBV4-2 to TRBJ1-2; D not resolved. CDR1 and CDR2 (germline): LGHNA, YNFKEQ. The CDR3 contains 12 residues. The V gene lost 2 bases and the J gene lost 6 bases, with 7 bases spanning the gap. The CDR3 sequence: CASSQTKDGYTF. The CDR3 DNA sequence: TGTGCCAGCAGCCAAACCAAAGATGGCTACACCTTC.

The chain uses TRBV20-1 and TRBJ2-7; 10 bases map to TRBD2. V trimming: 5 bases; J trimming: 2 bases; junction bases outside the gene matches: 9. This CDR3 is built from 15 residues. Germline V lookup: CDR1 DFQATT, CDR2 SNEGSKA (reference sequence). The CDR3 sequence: CSARSSGRLPYEQYF. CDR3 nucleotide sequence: TGCAGTGCTCGTAGTAGCGGGAGGCTACCCTACGAGCAGTACTTC.

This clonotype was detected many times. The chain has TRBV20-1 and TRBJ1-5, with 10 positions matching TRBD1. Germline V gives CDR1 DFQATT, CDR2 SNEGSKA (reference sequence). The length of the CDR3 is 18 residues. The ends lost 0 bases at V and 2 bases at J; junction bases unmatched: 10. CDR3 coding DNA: TGCAGTGCTAGAGACGGGGACAGGGGATTATATCGCAATCAGCCCCAGCATTTT. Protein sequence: CSARDGDRGLYRNQPQHF.

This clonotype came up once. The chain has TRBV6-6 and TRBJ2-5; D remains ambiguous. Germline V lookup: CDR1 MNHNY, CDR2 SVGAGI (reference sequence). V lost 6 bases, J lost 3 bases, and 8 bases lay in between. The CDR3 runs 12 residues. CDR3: CASRTIKETQYF. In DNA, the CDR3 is TGTGCCAGCAGAACTATTAAAGAGACCCAGTACTTC.

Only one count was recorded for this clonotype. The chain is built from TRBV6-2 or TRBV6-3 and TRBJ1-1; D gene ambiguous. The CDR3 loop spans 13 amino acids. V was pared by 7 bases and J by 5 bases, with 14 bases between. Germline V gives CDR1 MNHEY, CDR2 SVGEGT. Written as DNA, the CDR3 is TGTGCCAGCACTCGGGGTGGTAGGACTGAAGCTTTCTTT. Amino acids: CASTRGGRTEAFF.

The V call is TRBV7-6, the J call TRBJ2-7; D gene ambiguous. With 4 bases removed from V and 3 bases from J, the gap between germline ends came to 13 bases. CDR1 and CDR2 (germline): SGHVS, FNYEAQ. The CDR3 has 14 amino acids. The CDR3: CASSSPDWVYEQYF. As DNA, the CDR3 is TGTGCCAGCAGCTCCCCCGACTGGGTCTACGAGCAGTACTTC.

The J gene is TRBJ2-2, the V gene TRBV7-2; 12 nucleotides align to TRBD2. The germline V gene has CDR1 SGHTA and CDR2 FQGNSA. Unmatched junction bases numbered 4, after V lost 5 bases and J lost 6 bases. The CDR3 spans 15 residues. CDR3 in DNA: TGTGCCAGCAGCGGCCGACTAGCGGGGGCCGGGGAGCTGTTTTTT. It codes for CASSGRLAGAGELFF.

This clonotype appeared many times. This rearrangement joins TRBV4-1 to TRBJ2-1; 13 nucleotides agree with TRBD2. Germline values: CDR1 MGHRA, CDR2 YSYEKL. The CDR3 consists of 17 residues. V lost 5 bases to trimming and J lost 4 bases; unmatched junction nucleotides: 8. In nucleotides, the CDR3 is TGCGCCAGCAGCAACGGACTAGCGGGAGATGTTTACAATGAGCAGTTCTTC. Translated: CASSNGLAGDVYNEQFF.

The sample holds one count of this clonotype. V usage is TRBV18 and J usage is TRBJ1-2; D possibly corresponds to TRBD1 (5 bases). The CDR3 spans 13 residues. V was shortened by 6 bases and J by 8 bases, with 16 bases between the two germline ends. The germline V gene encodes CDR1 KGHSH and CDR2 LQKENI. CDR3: CASSLGTFPGYTF. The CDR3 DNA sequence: TGTGCCAGCTCGCTCGGGACTTTTCCAGGCTACACCTTC. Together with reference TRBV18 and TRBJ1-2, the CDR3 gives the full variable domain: NAGVMQNPRHLVRRRGQEARLRCSPMKGHSHVYWYRQLPEEGLKFMVYLQKENIIDESGMPKERFSAEFPKEGPSILRIQQVVRGDSAAYFCASSLGTFPGYTFGSGTRLTVV.

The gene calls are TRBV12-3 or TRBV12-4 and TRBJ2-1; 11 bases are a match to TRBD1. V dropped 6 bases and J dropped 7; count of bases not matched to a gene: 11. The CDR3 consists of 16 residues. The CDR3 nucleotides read TGTGCCAGCAGGGGAGGACAGGGGGCCCAAGAGAATGAGCAGTTCTTC. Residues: CASRGGQGAQENEQFF.

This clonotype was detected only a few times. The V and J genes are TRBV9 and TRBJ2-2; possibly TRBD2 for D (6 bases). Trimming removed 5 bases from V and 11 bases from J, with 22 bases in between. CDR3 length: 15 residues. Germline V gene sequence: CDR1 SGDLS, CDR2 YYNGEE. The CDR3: CASSNYGTPQTELFF. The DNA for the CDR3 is TGTGCCAGCAGTAACTACGGGACTCCGCAGACCGAGCTGTTTTTT.

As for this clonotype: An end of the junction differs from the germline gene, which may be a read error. CDR3 nucleotide sequence: TGCGCCAGCAGCTTGTACAGGGAGGGGGAGAGCCAGTACTTC. Amino acid sequence: CASSLYREGESQYF. The chain employs TRBV5-1 and TRBJ2-5; D perhaps matches TRBD2 (7 bases). Looked up from germline, CDR1 is SGHRS and CDR2 is YFSETQ. This CDR3 spans 14 amino acids.

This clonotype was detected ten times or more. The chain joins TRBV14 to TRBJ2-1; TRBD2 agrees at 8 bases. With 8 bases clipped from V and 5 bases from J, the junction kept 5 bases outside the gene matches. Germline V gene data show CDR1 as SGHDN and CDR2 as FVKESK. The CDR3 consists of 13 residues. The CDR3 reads CASRLAPHNEQFF. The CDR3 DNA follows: TGTGCCAGCCGACTAGCGCCACACAATGAGCAGTTCTTC.

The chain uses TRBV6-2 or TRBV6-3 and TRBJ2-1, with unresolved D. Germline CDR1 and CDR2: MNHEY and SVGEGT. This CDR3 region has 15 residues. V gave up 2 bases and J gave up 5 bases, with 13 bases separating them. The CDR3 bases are TGTGCCAGCAGTTACCCCGGTGTCCCACACAATGAGCAGTTCTTC. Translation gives CASSYPGVPHNEQFF.

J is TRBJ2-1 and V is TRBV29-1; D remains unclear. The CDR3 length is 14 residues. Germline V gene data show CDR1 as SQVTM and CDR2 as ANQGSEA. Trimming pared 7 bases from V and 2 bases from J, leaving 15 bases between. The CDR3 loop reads CSAVGRATYNEQFF. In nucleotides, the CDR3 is TGCAGCGCCGTAGGACGGGCAACCTACAATGAGCAGTTCTTC.

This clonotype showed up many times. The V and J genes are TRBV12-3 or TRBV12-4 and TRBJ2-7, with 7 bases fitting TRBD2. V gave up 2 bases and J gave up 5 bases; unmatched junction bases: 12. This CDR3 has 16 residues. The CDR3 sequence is CASSLRSQRGRHEQYF. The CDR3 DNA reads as TGTGCCAGCAGTTTAAGGAGCCAGCGGGGACGCCACGAGCAGTACTTC.

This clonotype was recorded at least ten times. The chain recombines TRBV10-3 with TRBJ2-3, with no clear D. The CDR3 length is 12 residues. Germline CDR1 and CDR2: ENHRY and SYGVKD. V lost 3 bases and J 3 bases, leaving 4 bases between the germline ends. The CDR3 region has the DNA TGTGCCATCAGTGAAAGAACAGATACGCAGTATTTT. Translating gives CAISERTDTQYF.

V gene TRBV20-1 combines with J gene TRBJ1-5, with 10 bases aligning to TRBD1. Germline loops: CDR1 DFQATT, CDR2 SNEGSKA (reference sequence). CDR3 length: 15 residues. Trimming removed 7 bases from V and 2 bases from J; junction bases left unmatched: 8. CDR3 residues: CSGLDRGLGNQPQHF. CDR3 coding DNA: TGCAGTGGCCTCGACAGGGGGCTTGGCAATCAGCCCCAGCATTTT.